Listed here are 20 T cell receptor beta chains from one sample, sequenced in a study of blood T cell repertoires in COVID-19. Data came from immunoSEQ multiplex PCR; TCRdb stores just in-frame clones and leaves some out. The table includes 90,000 to 150,000 clones, roughly 85% detected once. Input material: peripheral blood. The receptors here all came from a man older than 75 with acute or convalescent COVID-19.

The chain is built from TRBV5-1 and TRBJ1-3, with TRBD1 matching 8 bases. J gave up 4 bases and V 4 bases, and 10 bases lay outside the gene matches. The CDR3 extends over 16 amino acids. Germline V gene data show CDR1 as SGHRS and CDR2 as YFSETQ. In nucleotides, the CDR3 is TGCGCCAGCAGCAAGGGACAGGTCGCCGTGGGAAACACCATATATTTT. Residues: CASSKGQVAVGNTIYF.

The CDR3 sequence: CASSQGRLAGGQNATEQFF. The DNA of the CDR3 is TGTGCCAGCAGCCAAGGGAGACTAGCGGGGGGCCAAAACGCGACTGAGCAGTTCTTC. The chain recombines TRBV14 with TRBJ2-1; TRBD2 matches 13 bases. J lost 9 bases, V lost 1 base, and 15 bases had no gene match. The CDR3 consists of 19 residues. Per the germline V gene, CDR1 is SGHDN and CDR2 is FVKESK.

V gene TRBV5-6 combines with J gene TRBJ2-2, with D perhaps TRBD1 (5 bases). Trimming left V 3 bases short and J 5 bases short, with 11 bases between. The CDR3 contains 14 residues. The germline gives CDR1 SGHDT, CDR2 YYEEEE. The CDR3: CASSYRHETGELFF. DNA for the CDR3: TGTGCCAGCAGCTACAGGCACGAAACCGGGGAGCTGTTTTTT.

This chain connects TRBV6-6 to TRBJ1-6; no firm D call. Deletions cut 4 bases from V and 7 bases from J, with 11 bases between. This CDR3 contains 14 residues. The V gene's germline CDR1 is MNHNY and CDR2 SVGAGI (reference sequence). CDR3 DNA sequence: TGTGCCAGCAGTTTCTCCGAGCCGAATTCACCCCTCCACTTT. Amino acids: CASSFSEPNSPLHF.

This clone appeared once. The chain uses TRBV5-1 and TRBJ1-1, with D perhaps TRBD1 (5 bases). V dropped 0 bases and J dropped 8 bases, with 14 bases sitting between them. The germline CDR1 and CDR2 sequences are SGHRS and YFSETQ. This CDR3 has 14 residues. CDR3 sequence reads: CASSLAEAGREAFF. The CDR3 nucleotides read TGCGCCAGCAGCTTGGCTGAGGCAGGGCGGGAAGCTTTCTTT. Looking up the rest from reference TRBV5-1 and TRBJ1-1 gives the full variable domain: KAGVTQTPRYLIKTRGQQVTLSCSPISGHRSVSWYQQTPGQGLQFLFEYFSETQRNKGNFPGRFSGRQFSNSRSEMNVSTLELGDSALYLCASSLAEAGREAFFGQGTRLTVV.

The chain couples TRBV9 to TRBJ1-3; TRBD1 is a possible D gene (5 bases). The ends were cut back, 3 bases at V and 2 bases at J, with 18 bases in the middle. CDR1 and CDR2 (germline): SGDLS, YYNGEE. This CDR3 has 17 residues. CDR3 DNA sequence: TGTGCCAGCAGCGCTTTCGGTGGGGGAGGGACTGGAAACACCATATATTTT. It codes for CASSAFGGGGTGNTIYF.

The CDR3 is CASSPRQGNTEAFF. The CDR3 DNA is TGTGCCAGCAGCCCTCGGCAGGGGAACACTGAAGCTTTCTTT. The chain carries TRBV7-2 and TRBJ1-1; possible D gene TRBD1, 5 bases. In germline, CDR1 is SGHTA, CDR2 FQGNSA. The CDR3 has 14 amino acids. With 5 bases removed from V and 1 base from J, the gap between germline ends came to 11 bases.

The rearrangement links TRBV12-3 or TRBV12-4 to TRBJ2-5; unclear D gene. The length of the CDR3 is 11 residues. The ends were cut back, 4 bases at V and 3 bases at J, with 3 bases in the middle. This CDR3 reads CASSSEETQYF. The DNA for the CDR3 is TGTGCCAGCAGTTCCGAAGAGACCCAGTACTTC.

The rearrangement links TRBV12-3 or TRBV12-4 to TRBJ1-2, with D uncertain. Trimming took 5 bases from V and 4 from J, leaving 8 bases between them. This CDR3 has 12 amino acids. The CDR3 coding sequence is TGTGCCAGCAGTCTCTCCCTCTATGGCTACACCTTC. It translates to CASSLSLYGYTF.

The DNA of the CDR3 is TGTGCCAGCAGCCCTAGGACAGGCGGAAAGGGAGATACGCAGTATTTT. Its translation: CASSPRTGGKGDTQYF. This chain connects TRBV5-6 to TRBJ2-3; TRBD1 aligns across 7 bases. J was trimmed by 5 bases and V by 4 bases; bases with no gene match: 13. The CDR3 is made up of 16 amino acids. Germline V gene sequence: CDR1 SGHDT, CDR2 YYEEEE.

This clone has more than one count but fewer than ten. The chain joins TRBV11-2 to TRBJ1-2; the match to TRBD1 covers 8 bases. Trimming took 1 base from V and 8 from J; bases not matched to a gene: 12. Germline CDR1 reads SGHAT; CDR2 reads FQNNGV. The CDR3 has 16 amino acids. The CDR3 sequence: CASSLGKGGRGHGYTF. CDR3 nucleotide sequence: TGTGCCAGCAGCTTAGGAAAAGGGGGCAGGGGGCACGGCTACACCTTC. The variable domain in full, with the rest retrieved from reference TRBV11-2 and TRBJ1-2, is EAGVAQSPRYKIIEKRQSVAFWCNPISGHATLYWYQQILGQGPKLLIQFQNNGVVDDSQLPKDRFSAERLKGVDSTLKIQPAKLEDSAVYLCASSLGKGGRGHGYTFGSGTRLTVV.

This chain uses TRBV23-1 with TRBJ2-7; TRBD2 agrees at 8 bases. TRBV23-1 is assigned to the ORF class and has an uncertain function. This CDR3 has 19 residues. Trimming removed 1 base from V and 4 bases from J; junction bases left unmatched: 18. CDR3 amino acids: CASSQLERETSQKGYEQYF. CDR3 sequence (DNA): TGCGCCAGCAGTCAATTGGAGCGGGAGACTAGCCAAAAAGGGTACGAGCAGTACTTC.

The chain has TRBV5-1 and TRBJ1-2, with TRBD1 identical over 8 bases. V lost 0 bases and J lost 8; bases outside the gene matches: 6. The CDR3 sequence is 14 residues long. Germline loops: CDR1 SGHRS, CDR2 YFSETQ. The CDR3 loop is CASSLGTGMEGYTF. In DNA form, the CDR3 reads TGCGCCAGCAGCTTGGGGACAGGGATGGAGGGCTACACCTTC.

This sequence joins TRBV5-1 and TRBJ1-3, with D possibly matching TRBD1 (5 bases). The CDR3 sequence is 16 residues long. Per the germline V gene, CDR1 is SGHRS and CDR2 is YFSETQ. V was pared by 0 bases and J by 0 bases, with 10 bases between. The CDR3: CASSLGGARSGNTIYF. The CDR3, as DNA: TGCGCCAGCAGCTTGGGCGGGGCGCGCTCTGGAAACACCATATATTTT.

V usage is TRBV18 and J usage is TRBJ1-1; 7 bases align to TRBD1. Losses at the gene ends were 3 bases for V and 0 bases for J; bases not matched to a gene: 4. CDR3 length: 15 residues. Germline CDR1 KGHSH, CDR2 LQKENI. The CDR3 bases are TGTGCCAGCTCACCCGACAGGGTGGTGAACACTGAAGCTTTCTTT. Protein product: CASSPDRVVNTEAFF.

About this clone itself: Other DNA variants within this sample encode the same CDR3. The rearrangement links TRBV18 to TRBJ2-3; perhaps TRBD2 as D (6 bases). The ends were cut back, 0 bases at V and 5 bases at J, with 6 bases in the middle. This CDR3 region has 13 residues. Germline-derived CDR1 and CDR2 are KGHSH and LQKENI. CDR3 coding DNA: TGTGCCAGCTCACCACCGGGAGGAGATACGCAGTATTTT. It codes for CASSPPGGDTQYF. Variable domain in full (rest from reference TRBV18 and TRBJ2-3): NAGVMQNPRHLVRRRGQEARLRCSPMKGHSHVYWYRQLPEEGLKFMVYLQKENIIDESGMPKERFSAEFPKEGPSILRIQQVVRGDSAAYFCASSPPGGDTQYFGPGTRLTVL.

The rearrangement joins TRBV19 to TRBJ2-1; 12 bases agree with TRBD2. Germline lookup yields CDR1 LNHDA and CDR2 SQIVND (reference sequence). There are 15 residues in the CDR3. V gave up 3 bases and J gave up 6 bases; unmatched junction bases: 3. The DNA of the CDR3 is TGTGCCAGTAGTATTGGACTAGCGGGGACCAATGAGCAGTTCTTC. This translates into CASSIGLAGTNEQFF.

J is TRBJ1-2 and V is TRBV5-4; D not resolved. Trimming took 0 bases from V and 2 from J, leaving 8 bases between them. The CDR3 has 14 residues. Germline CDR1 SGHNT, CDR2 YYREEE (reference sequence). CDR3: CASSLEAGNYGYTF. The DNA of the CDR3 is TGTGCCAGCAGCTTGGAGGCCGGGAACTATGGCTACACCTTC.

This chain joins TRBV29-1 and TRBJ2-6; tentatively, D is TRBD2 (6 bases). The CDR3 consists of 16 residues. Trimming removed 3 bases at V and 0 bases at J, with 12 bases between. Germline V lookup: CDR1 SQVTM, CDR2 ANQGSEA. The CDR3 loop reads CSVEFGSYSGANVLTF. The CDR3 DNA sequence: TGCAGCGTTGAGTTCGGGAGTTACTCTGGGGCCAACGTCCTGACTTTC.

The CDR3 region is CASSEPGRGANYGYTF. The DNA for the CDR3 is TGTGCCAGCAGTGAGCCCGGACGGGGAGCTAACTATGGCTACACCTTC. This chain uses TRBV6-1 with TRBJ1-2, with unresolved D. V lost 3 bases to trimming and J lost 0 bases, with 14 bases between them. Per the germline V gene, CDR1 is MNHNS and CDR2 is SASEGT. CDR3 length: 16 amino acids.